Following are 9 T cell receptor beta chains from one sample sequenced in a study of shared clonotypes between healthy human individuals. The repertoire was sequenced with immunoSEQ multiplex PCR; TCRdb's copy has only in-frame clones and lacks some. Of some 2.1 million clones in the sample, 93% were seen once. It was CD45RO-negative cells, positively selected for CCR7, that made up naive CD8 cells, with terminally differentiated effector memory CD45RA+ cells excluded. The sample consisted of naive CD8+ T cells from PBMCs. The origin of the receptors is a man in his late teens or twenties in good health. Some clones in this sample may be carry-over from other donors' samples.

Remarks on this clone: A far larger clone is off by one base, so a read error is likely. This chain joins TRBV27 and TRBJ1-1, with D tentatively TRBD1 (6 bases). V was cut by 6 bases and J by 1 base, with 9 bases left in between. The CDR3 consists of 13 residues. Germline CDR1 is MNHEY and CDR2 is SMNVEV (reference sequence). CDR3 in amino acids: CASRVGGNTEAFF. In DNA, the CDR3 is TGTGCCAGCAGGGTAGGGGGGAACACTGAAGCTTTCTTT.

In regard to this clone: Other nucleotide sequences from this sample produce the same CDR3. The chain links TRBV27 to TRBJ1-1, with D maybe TRBD1 (6 bases). In germline, CDR1 is MNHEY, CDR2 SMNVEV (reference sequence). Between the trimmed V and J ends, which lost 3 bases and 1 base, there was a span of 9 bases. There are 14 residues in the CDR3. Written as DNA, the CDR3 is TGTGCCAGCAGTTTCTCCAGGGGGAACACTGAAGCTTTCTTT. It encodes CASSFSRGNTEAFF.

CDR3: CASSGKDRAPSTDTQYF. The DNA for the CDR3 is TGTGCCAGCAGCGGGAAGGACCGTGCCCCTAGCACAGATACGCAGTATTTT. This chain links TRBV9 with TRBJ2-3; no firm D call. The CDR3 has 17 amino acids. Germline assignment: CDR1 SGDLS and CDR2 YYNGEE. The V end lost 3 bases, the J end lost 0 bases, and 17 bases lay between the germline ends.

This chain uses TRBV7-2 with TRBJ2-1, with 8 bases identical to TRBD2. This CDR3 has 16 amino acids. CDR1 SGHTA and CDR2 FQGNSA come from the germline V gene. With V trimmed by 0 bases and J by 3 bases, 4 bases remained unmatched. The CDR3 region is CASSLALAENYNEQFF. For the CDR3, the DNA is TGTGCCAGCAGCTTAGCACTAGCGGAGAACTACAATGAGCAGTTCTTC.

The gene calls are TRBV5-1 and TRBJ2-2, with D tentatively TRBD2 (6 bases). The V end lost 3 bases, the J end lost 10 bases, and 16 bases lay between the germline ends. CDR1 and CDR2 (germline): SGHRS, YFSETQ. The CDR3 contains 14 residues. CDR3 amino acids: CASSWGVGLPELFF. CDR3 DNA: TGCGCCAGCAGCTGGGGGGTTGGATTACCGGAGCTGTTTTTT.

This clone was counted once. This sample also contains other DNA sequences that code for the same CDR3. The chain recombines TRBV7-8 with TRBJ2-1, with D unresolved. V was shortened by 1 base and J by 3 bases, with 4 bases between the two germline ends. The length of the CDR3 is 13 residues. The germline V gene encodes CDR1 SGHVS and CDR2 FQNEAQ. The DNA of the CDR3 is TGTGCCAGCAGCTTAGACAGCTACAATGAGCAGTTCTTC. Translated, it gives CASSLDSYNEQFF.

This clone was observed a single time. This sample also contains other DNA sequences that code for the same CDR3. The chain combines TRBV6-5 with TRBJ1-1; D not certain. Trimming pared 2 bases from V and 0 bases from J, leaving 7 bases between. Looked up from germline, CDR1 is MNHEY and CDR2 is SVGAGI. This CDR3 comprises 14 residues. The CDR3 region has the DNA TGTGCCAGCAGTTACCGGGAGTTGAACACTGAAGCTTTCTTT. Residues: CASSYRELNTEAFF.

The DNA for the CDR3 is TGTGCCAGCAGTTACTCGGCGGCAGGGGGCAACTATGGCTACACCTTC. Protein product: CASSYSAAGGNYGYTF. The chain combines TRBV6-5 with TRBJ1-2; the match to TRBD1 covers 8 bases. Germline trimming cut 0 bases from V and 2 bases from J; bases unmatched to any gene: 5. This CDR3 contains 16 residues. Germline CDR1 MNHEY, CDR2 SVGAGI.

Worth noting for this clone: The conserved final phenylalanine or tryptophan is absent from the CDR3, which likely points to a read error. No DNA is shown, since the ends of the CDR3 on it are uncertain; the CDR3 is the one TCRdb lists. The chain uses TRBV5-5 and TRBJ1-2. Germline V gene lookup returns CDR1 SGHKS and CDR2 YYEKEE (reference sequence). The CDR3 spans 13 amino acids, including both terminal residues. This CDR3 reads CASTLSVSRKTYG.